This TCR beta chain was found in a study of CD8+ T cells in alopecia areata. Study in general: Treated patients were given oral tofacitinib, which was dosed at 5 to 10 mg twice daily.

With 1 base removed from V and 6 bases from J, the gap between germline ends came to 10 bases. Germline-derived CDR1 and CDR2 are LGHNA and YSLEER. The CDR3 is 13 amino acids. Investigators isolated RNA and reverse transcribed it into cDNA to act as the sequencing template. The protocol was immunoSEQ multiplex PCR, while the TCRdb copy is restricted to in-frame clones and leaves out a portion. The sample has 150,000 to 160,000 clones, 40% to 60% seen once; the top ten hold approximately 19%. The chain carries TRBV4-3 and TRBJ2-7; weak D call: TRBD1 (5 bases). The receptor's source is a human donor with alopecia areata. The starting material was CD8+ T cells sorted from blood, obtained at week 0. As DNA, the CDR3 is TGCGCCAGCAGCCAAGTCGCAGGGTCCGAGCAGTACTTC. Its protein product is CASSQVAGSEQYF.